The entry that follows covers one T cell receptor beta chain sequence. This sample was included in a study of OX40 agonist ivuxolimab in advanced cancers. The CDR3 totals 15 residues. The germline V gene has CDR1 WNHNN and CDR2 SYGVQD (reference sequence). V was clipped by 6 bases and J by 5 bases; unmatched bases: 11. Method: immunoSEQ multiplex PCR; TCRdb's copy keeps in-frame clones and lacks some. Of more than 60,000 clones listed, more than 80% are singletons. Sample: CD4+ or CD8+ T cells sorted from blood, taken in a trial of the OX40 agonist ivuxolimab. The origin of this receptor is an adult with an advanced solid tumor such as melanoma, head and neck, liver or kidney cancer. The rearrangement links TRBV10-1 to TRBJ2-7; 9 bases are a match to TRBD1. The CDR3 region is CASSPAGQGGDEQYF. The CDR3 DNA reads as TGCGCCAGCAGCCCCGCGGGACAGGGCGGCGACGAGCAGTACTTC.